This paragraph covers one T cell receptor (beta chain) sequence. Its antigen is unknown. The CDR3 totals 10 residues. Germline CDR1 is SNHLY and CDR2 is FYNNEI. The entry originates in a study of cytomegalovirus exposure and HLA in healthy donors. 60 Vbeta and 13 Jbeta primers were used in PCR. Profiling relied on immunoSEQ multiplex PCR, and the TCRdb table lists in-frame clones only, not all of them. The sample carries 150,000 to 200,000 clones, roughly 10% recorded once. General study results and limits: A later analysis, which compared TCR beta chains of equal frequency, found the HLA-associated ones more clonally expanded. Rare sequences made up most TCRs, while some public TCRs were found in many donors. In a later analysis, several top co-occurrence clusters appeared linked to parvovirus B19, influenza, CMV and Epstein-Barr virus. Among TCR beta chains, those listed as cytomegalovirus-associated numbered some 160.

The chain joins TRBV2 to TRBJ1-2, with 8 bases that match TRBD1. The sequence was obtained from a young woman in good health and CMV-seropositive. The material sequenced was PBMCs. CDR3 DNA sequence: TGTGCAGAGCTCAGGGGGCAGCTAACCTTC. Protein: CAELRGQLTF.